The next 20 T cell receptor beta chains were all read from a single sample in a study of T cells after yellow fever vaccination. TCRdb reprocessed the 5' RACE reads via MiXCR and lists one record per CDR3 protein. The table has around 68,000 distinct CDR3 sequences, roughly 7% seen once; the top ten hold 25% to 35%. The input for sequencing was CD8+ T cells sorted from PBMCs, taken roughly 10 days after the first yellow fever vaccination. All receptors come from a man between 18 and 29 years old who received the YFV17D yellow fever vaccine.

This clonotype was detected many times. The CDR3 spells CASSGQGATEAFF. In DNA form, the CDR3 reads TGCGCCAGCTCAGGACAGGGGGCCACTGAAGCTTTCTTT. The chain links TRBV4-3 to TRBJ1-1; 11 bases match TRBD1. V lost 8 bases and J lost 4; bases outside the gene matches: 3. Germline values: CDR1 LGHNA, CDR2 YSLEER. This CDR3 has 13 amino acids.

This CDR3 is CSARPWRWEDTQYF. The CDR3 DNA sequence: TGCAGTGCCCGTCCGTGGAGGTGGGAAGATACGCAGTATTTT. The chain joins TRBV20-1 to TRBJ2-3; TRBD2 is a possible D gene (5 bases). This CDR3 is 14 amino acids long. Trimming shortened V by 6 bases and J by 5 bases, and 18 bases separated the two germline ends. CDR1 and CDR2 from the germline V gene are DFQATT and SNEGSKA (reference sequence).

The V call is TRBV7-2, the J call TRBJ2-7; D is undetermined. V lost 1 base to trimming and J lost 3 bases, with 7 bases between them. This CDR3 comprises 13 residues. The germline gives CDR1 SGHTA, CDR2 FQGNSA. The CDR3 loop reads CASSLGSYYEQYV. DNA for the CDR3: TGTGCCAGCAGCTTAGGGTCGTACTACGAGCAGTACGTC.

V usage is TRBV3-1 and J usage is TRBJ1-2; 7 bases are shared with TRBD1. Per germline, CDR1 LGHDT and CDR2 YNNKEL (reference sequence). V dropped 0 bases and J dropped 6; count of bases not matched to a gene: 10. This CDR3 has 16 residues. CDR3 sequence (DNA): TGTGCCAGCAGCCAAGATAGAACAGGGGTTCTGCATGGCTACACCTTC. This gives the protein CASSQDRTGVLHGYTF.

Here the CDR3 reads CASCQQTQETQYF. DNA for the CDR3: TGTGCCTCCTGCCAGCAGACCCAAGAGACCCAGTACTTC. The gene calls are TRBV3-1 and TRBJ2-5; D remains unclear. V was clipped by 11 bases and J by 1 base, with 14 bases between them. The CDR3 runs 13 residues. Germline V gene sequence: CDR1 LGHDT, CDR2 YNNKEL (reference sequence).

This clonotype was picked up many times. CDR3 protein: CSARPRVDYGYTF. The CDR3 nucleotides read TGCAGTGCTAGACCCAGGGTTGACTATGGCTACACCTTC. This chain links TRBV20-1 with TRBJ1-2, with D possibly being TRBD1 (5 bases). V lost 2 bases, J lost 3 bases, and 10 bases lay in between. Germline assignment: CDR1 DFQATT and CDR2 SNEGSKA (reference sequence). This CDR3 is 13 amino acids long.

The chain uses TRBV12-3 or TRBV12-4 and TRBJ2-1; 7 bases match TRBD2. The CDR3 consists of 16 residues. V lost 8 bases to trimming and J lost 0 bases; unmatched junction nucleotides: 10. The DNA of the CDR3 is TGTGCCAGCCGACATTCTGGGGGGGGCTCCTACAATGAGCAGTTCTTC. Its translation: CASRHSGGGSYNEQFF.

This clonotype was seen at least ten times. The rearrangement uses TRBV12-3 or TRBV12-4 and TRBJ2-7, with 8 positions matching TRBD2. The CDR3 has 15 residues. The ends lost 3 bases at V and 5 bases at J; junction bases unmatched: 9. CDR3 sequence (DNA): TGTGCCAGCAGTTTCGGCGGGGGGCCATCCCACGAGCAGTACTTC. This encodes CASSFGGGPSHEQYF.

This clonotype was seen many times. The V call is TRBV9, the J call TRBJ2-3, with 8 bases matching TRBD2. Germline V CDR1 and CDR2: SGDLS, YYNGEE. Trimming at V came to 6 bases and at J to 3 bases, leaving 9 bases not matched to a gene. The length of the CDR3 is 15 residues. The CDR3 bases are TGTGCCAGCAACCCCGGGACTAGGTGGACAGATACGCAGTATTTT. Protein: CASNPGTRWTDTQYF. Based on the CDR3 plus reference TRBV9 and TRBJ2-3, the full variable domain is DSGVTQTPKHLITATGQRVTLRCSPRSGDLSVYWYQQSLDQGLQFLIQYYNGEERAKGNILERFSAQQFPDLHSELNLSSLELGDSALYFCASNPGTRWTDTQYFGPGTRLTVL.

This chain links TRBV10-1 with TRBJ2-5, with TRBD2 identical over 10 bases. The CDR3 has 16 amino acids. With 3 bases clipped from V and 2 bases from J, the junction kept 6 bases outside the gene matches. Germline V gene lookup returns CDR1 WNHNN and CDR2 SYGVQD (reference sequence). The CDR3 coding sequence is TGCGCCAGCAGTGAAGCGGGGGGGCCCGGGCAAGAGACCCAGTACTTC. Translation gives CASSEAGGPGQETQYF.

This clonotype has a count of ten or more. The chain combines TRBV11-2 with TRBJ1-2; 8 bases fit TRBD1. Germline lookup yields CDR1 SGHAT and CDR2 FQNNGV. Losses at the gene ends were 5 bases for V and 6 bases for J; bases not matched to a gene: 11. The length of the CDR3 is 15 residues. CDR3 DNA: TGTGCCAGCAGCCCGACTTACGACAGGGGAAATGGCTACACCTTC. Translation gives CASSPTYDRGNGYTF.

This clonotype was counted ten times or more. The chain joins TRBV29-1 to TRBJ2-7, with D hard to call. The length of the CDR3 is 12 residues. V was pared by 3 bases and J by 3 bases, with 9 bases between. Germline CDR1 is SQVTM and CDR2 is ANQGSEA. CDR3 sequence: CSVELTDYEQYF. The DNA of the CDR3 is TGCAGCGTTGAGTTGACGGACTACGAGCAGTACTTC.

The V call is TRBV4-3, the J call TRBJ2-2; a weak D match, TRBD2 (5 bases). Trimming took 4 bases from V and 3 from J, leaving 15 bases between them. CDR1 is LGHNA and CDR2 is YSLEER in the germline V gene. The CDR3 spans 16 residues. CDR3 region: CASSLLVWTDTGELFF. CDR3 bases: TGCGCCAGCAGCCTACTAGTGTGGACCGACACCGGGGAGCTGTTTTTT.

Many counts were recorded for this clonotype. The CDR3 DNA is TGCAGTGCCAGTGTCCCCGACAACTATGGCTACACCTTC. This translates into CSASVPDNYGYTF. This rearrangement joins TRBV20-1 to TRBJ1-2; D call uncertain. The CDR3 is 13 residues long. The V end was cut by 6 bases, the J end by 2 bases, with 13 bases between. Germline V CDR1 and CDR2: DFQATT, SNEGSKA (reference sequence).

Many counts were recorded for this clonotype. The chain carries TRBV29-1 and TRBJ2-2; possibly TRBD1 for D (6 bases). Deletions cut 7 bases from V and 7 bases from J, with 10 bases between. The CDR3 consists of 11 residues. Germline CDR1 and CDR2: SQVTM and ANQGSEA. This CDR3 reads CSARGGGELFF. DNA of the CDR3: TGCAGCGCCAGGGGTGGCGGGGAGCTGTTTTTT.

This clonotype was detected many times. V is TRBV18 and J is TRBJ2-1; 7 nucleotides align to TRBD1. Germline lookup yields CDR1 KGHSH and CDR2 LQKENI. V lost 6 bases and J lost 10; bases outside the gene matches: 3. The CDR3 has 11 amino acids. The CDR3 DNA is TGTGCCAGCTCCCAGGGGGAAGAGCAGTTCTTC. This codes for CASSQGEEQFF.

This clonotype appeared many times. V is TRBV7-8 and J is TRBJ1-1; D is possibly TRBD1 (5 bases). The V gene lost 4 bases and the J gene lost 4 bases, with 10 bases spanning the gap. Germline lookup yields CDR1 SGHVS and CDR2 FQNEAQ. The CDR3 is made up of 13 amino acids. The CDR3 region has the DNA TGTGCCAGCAGCTCAGGGCCCGGCACTGAAGCTTTCTTT. It encodes CASSSGPGTEAFF.

This clonotype has more than one count but fewer than ten. The chain employs TRBV7-2 and TRBJ2-7; weak D call: TRBD1 (6 bases). The V gene's germline CDR1 is SGHTA and CDR2 FQGNSA. V was trimmed by 0 bases and J by 2 bases, leaving 8 bases between them. The CDR3 contains 14 residues. The DNA for the CDR3 is TGTGCCAGCAGCTTAGCCGACAGGACCTACGAGCAGTACTTC. Amino acids: CASSLADRTYEQYF.

This clonotype was counted many times. The V call is TRBV5-6, the J call TRBJ2-5; 7 nucleotides line up with TRBD1. Unmatched junction bases numbered 7, after V lost 3 bases and J lost 5 bases. The CDR3 has 14 amino acids. Germline lookup yields CDR1 SGHDT and CDR2 YYEEEE. The CDR3 nucleotides are TGTGCCAGCAGCTGGGGCAGGGGGTACGAGACCCAGTACTTC. It specifies CASSWGRGYETQYF. Full variable domain (remainder filled in from reference TRBV5-6 and TRBJ2-5): DAGVTQSPTHLIKTRGQQVTLRCSPKSGHDTVSWYQQALGQGPQFIFQYYEEEERQRGNFPDRFSGHQFPNYSSELNVNALLLGDSALYLCASSWGRGYETQYFGPGTRLLVL.

This clonotype turned up a few times. This sequence joins TRBV7-9 and TRBJ2-5; possible D gene TRBD2, 6 bases. Per germline, CDR1 SEHNR and CDR2 FQNEAQ (reference sequence). The CDR3 runs 17 residues. V lost 6 bases and J lost 1, with 21 bases in between. CDR3 amino acids: CASSPEFGGVAQETQYF. Here the CDR3 DNA reads TGTGCCAGCAGTCCAGAGTTCGGGGGAGTTGCCCAAGAGACCCAGTACTTC.